This T cell receptor (beta chain) was retrieved from a study of Graves' ophthalmopathy and Graves' hyperthyroidism. As for the study in general: Ahead of any treatment, peripheral blood was obtained at the initial diagnosis. Study results and caveats: The authors also found most expanded thyroid clonotypes above 0.001 frequency in blood. Predictions made by the model for ophthalmopathy progression reached more than 55% sensitivity and about 72% specificity.

With respect to this clonotype: Its matching antigen is unknown.

For repertoire sequencing, the TCR beta CDR3 regions were amplified from RNA transcripts. HTBI primers served in a first-round RT-PCR, which a second-round multiplex PCR followed. MiXCR was run by TCRdb on the multiplex PCR reads, yielding one entry per CDR3 protein. Of about 57,000 distinct CDR3 sequences listed, roughly 46% are singletons. This CDR3 spans 14 amino acids. Trimming removed 3 bases at V and 2 bases at J, with 10 bases between. Germline V lookup: CDR1 SGHAT, CDR2 FQNNGV. The V gene is TRBV11-2, the J gene TRBJ1-1; D is perhaps TRBD1 (5 bases). Sequenced material: peripheral blood. This receptor was obtained from an adult woman with Graves' ophthalmopathy. The CDR3 spells CASSLRGFNTEAFF. DNA for the CDR3: TGTGCCAGCAGCTTGAGGGGCTTTAACACTGAAGCTTTCTTT.